This is a list of T cell receptor beta chains from one sample in a study of beta chain features in type 1 diabetes. Data came from immunoSEQ multiplex PCR; TCRdb stores just in-frame clones and leaves some out. The sample yields about 470,000 clones, 30% seen once. Input material: naive CD4+ T cells from blood. These receptors were taken from a man aged 18-30 years in good health. Each CDR3 is given with its conserved first and last residue. Each record gives: D gene, V gene, J gene, clone size, CDR3 protein, CDR3 DNA. A D gene is named only where the DNA matches it firmly. A clone size is listed for some rows: how often the clone was seen (once, few, many), or a class if it is expanded.

d_call: -; v_call: TRBV29-1; j_call: TRBJ2-2; clone_size: -; cdr3_aa: CSVADKNTGELFF; cdr3_nt: TGCAGCGTTGCCGACAAGAACACCGGGGAGCTGTTTTTT
d_call: TRBD2; v_call: TRBV9; j_call: TRBJ2-1; clone_size: few; cdr3_aa: CASSFLAGGYNEQFF; cdr3_nt: TGTGCCAGCAGCTTTCTAGCGGGAGGGTACAATGAGCAGTTCTTC
d_call: TRBD2; v_call: TRBV19; j_call: TRBJ2-7; clone_size: -; cdr3_aa: CASSIAAGRVSEQYF; cdr3_nt: TGTGCCAGTAGTATAGCAGCGGGAAGGGTCTCCGAGCAGTACTTC
d_call: -; v_call: TRBV6-6; j_call: TRBJ2-3; clone_size: -; cdr3_aa: CASTNPADTQYF; cdr3_nt: TGTGCCAGCACCAACCCAGCTGATACGCAGTATTTT
d_call: -; v_call: TRBV29-1; j_call: TRBJ2-5; clone_size: -; cdr3_aa: CSDRRGETQYF; cdr3_nt: TGCAGCGACCGGAGGGGAGAGACCCAGTACTTC
d_call: TRBD2; v_call: TRBV29-1; j_call: TRBJ2-3; clone_size: -; cdr3_aa: CSVGGRDYTDTQYF; cdr3_nt: TGCAGCGTTGGGGGCCGGGACTACACAGATACGCAGTATTTT
d_call: TRBD2; v_call: TRBV7-2; j_call: TRBJ2-5; clone_size: -; cdr3_aa: CASSLSRLAGGVETQYF; cdr3_nt: TGTGCCAGCAGCTTGTCCCGACTAGCGGGAGGGGTAGAGACCCAGTACTTC
d_call: -; v_call: TRBV4-3; j_call: TRBJ2-7; clone_size: -; cdr3_aa: CASSQDQRYEQYF; cdr3_nt: TGCGCCAGCAGCCAAGATCAGCGGTACGAGCAGTACTTC
d_call: -; v_call: TRBV9; j_call: TRBJ2-7; clone_size: -; cdr3_aa: CASSPRTGHDEQYF; cdr3_nt: TGTGCCAGCAGCCCGAGGACGGGGCACGACGAGCAGTACTTC
d_call: -; v_call: TRBV30; j_call: TRBJ2-1; clone_size: -; cdr3_aa: CACDRSSYNEQFF; cdr3_nt: TGTGCCTGCGACCGGAGCTCCTACAATGAGCAGTTCTTC
d_call: TRBD2; v_call: TRBV9; j_call: TRBJ2-1; clone_size: -; cdr3_aa: CASSVSLAVSYNEQFF; cdr3_nt: TGTGCCAGCAGCGTTTCCCTAGCGGTTTCCTACAATGAGCAGTTCTTC
d_call: -; v_call: TRBV7-2; j_call: TRBJ1-2; clone_size: few; cdr3_aa: CASRDGTNYGYTF; cdr3_nt: TGTGCCAGCCGCGACGGCACGAACTATGGCTACACCTTC
d_call: TRBD2; v_call: TRBV7-2; j_call: TRBJ2-4; clone_size: once; cdr3_aa: CASSLVTSGNNIQYF; cdr3_nt: TGTGCCAGCAGCTTGGTGACTAGCGGGAATAACATTCAGTACTTC
d_call: -; v_call: TRBV9; j_call: TRBJ1-4; clone_size: -; cdr3_aa: CASSPRGRTNEKLFF; cdr3_nt: TGTGCCAGCAGCCCGAGGGGTCGAACTAATGAAAAACTGTTTTTT
d_call: TRBD2; v_call: TRBV30; j_call: TRBJ2-5; clone_size: -; cdr3_aa: CAWSSGRGYQETQYF; cdr3_nt: TGTGCCTGGAGCAGCGGGAGGGGGTACCAAGAGACCCAGTACTTC
d_call: -; v_call: TRBV28; j_call: TRBJ2-7; clone_size: -; cdr3_aa: CASSLQDSYEQYF; cdr3_nt: TGTGCCAGCAGTTTACAGGACAGCTACGAGCAGTACTTC
d_call: -; v_call: TRBV11-2; j_call: TRBJ2-1; clone_size: -; cdr3_aa: CASSLDGGATYNEQFF; cdr3_nt: TGTGCCAGCAGCTTAGATGGCGGAGCTACGTACAATGAGCAGTTCTTC